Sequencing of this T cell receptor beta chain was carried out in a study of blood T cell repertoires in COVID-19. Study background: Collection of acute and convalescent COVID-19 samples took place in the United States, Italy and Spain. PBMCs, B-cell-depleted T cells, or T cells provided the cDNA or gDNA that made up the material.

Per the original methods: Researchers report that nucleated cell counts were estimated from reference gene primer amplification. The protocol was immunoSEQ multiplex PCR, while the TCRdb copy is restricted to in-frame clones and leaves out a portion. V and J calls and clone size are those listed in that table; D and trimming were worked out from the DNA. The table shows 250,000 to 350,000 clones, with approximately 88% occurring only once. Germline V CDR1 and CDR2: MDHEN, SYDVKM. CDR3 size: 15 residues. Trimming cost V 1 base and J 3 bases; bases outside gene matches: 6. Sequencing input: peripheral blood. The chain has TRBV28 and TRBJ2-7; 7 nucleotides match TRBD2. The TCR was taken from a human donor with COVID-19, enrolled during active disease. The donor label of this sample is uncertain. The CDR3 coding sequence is TGTGCCAGCAGTTTATTAGGGGACTACCTCTACGAGCAGTACTTC. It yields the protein CASSLLGDYLYEQYF. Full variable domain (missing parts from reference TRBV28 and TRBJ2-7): DVKVTQSSRYLVKRTGEKVFLECVQDMDHENMFWYRQDPGLGLRLIYFSYDVKMKEKGDIPEGYSVSREKKERFSLILESASTNQTSMYLCASSLLGDYLYEQYFGPGTRLTVT.